The 18 T cell receptor beta chains presented below share a single source sample, sequenced in a study of blood T cell repertoires in COVID-19. The assay was immunoSEQ multiplex PCR, and TCRdb's table has in-frame clones only and misses some. The sample lists under 300,000 clones; around 87% were seen once. Sequenced sample: PBMCs or T cells enriched from blood (not recorded which). The receptor source for this set is a woman aged 25-40 years with acute COVID-19.

The CDR3 DNA is TGTGCCAGCAGACGGGACAGGGGGGTTAACTATGGCTACACCTTC. Protein: CASRRDRGVNYGYTF. This sequence joins TRBV28 and TRBJ1-2; 11 bases fit TRBD1. Trimming took 6 bases from V and 1 from J; bases not matched to a gene: 4. From germline, CDR1 is MDHEN and CDR2 SYDVKM. The CDR3 runs to 15 residues.

The chain links TRBV28 to TRBJ1-1, with 8 bases identical to TRBD1. Unmatched junction bases numbered 4, after V lost 1 base and J lost 6 bases. This CDR3 region has 14 residues. Germline loops: CDR1 MDHEN, CDR2 SYDVKM. CDR3 nucleotides: TGTGCCAGCAGTTTATCGGGCAGGGGGCCTGAAGCTTTCTTT. Its translation is CASSLSGRGPEAFF.

This chain links TRBV4-1 with TRBJ1-6, with unresolved D. This CDR3 comprises 15 residues. V lost 1 base and J 5 bases, leaving 9 bases between the germline ends. CDR1 MGHRA and CDR2 YSYEKL come from the germline V gene. The CDR3 nucleotides are TGCGCCAGCAGCCAAGGGTCACGGGATAATTCACCCCTCCACTTT. Translated, it gives CASSQGSRDNSPLHF.

In DNA, the CDR3 is TGTGCCAGCAGCTTGAGTTCCGCAGGCCGGAACACTGAAGCTTTCTTT. Amino acids: CASSLSSAGRNTEAFF. V and J are TRBV5-6 and TRBJ1-1, with D uncertain. Trimming left V 1 base short and J 1 base short, with 14 bases between. CDR1 and CDR2 from the germline V gene are SGHDT and YYEEEE. This CDR3 contains 16 residues.

V gene TRBV7-9 combines with J gene TRBJ2-7, with 7 bases lining up with TRBD1. Trimming removed 5 bases from V and 4 bases from J; junction bases left unmatched: 17. CDR1 and CDR2 (germline): SEHNR, FQNEAQ (reference sequence). This CDR3 has 17 amino acids. CDR3 amino acids: CASSGEADRLGLYEQYF. CDR3 DNA: TGTGCCAGCAGCGGAGAAGCGGACAGGTTGGGTTTATACGAGCAGTACTTC.

This clone is a singleton in its sample. The DNA of the CDR3 is TGCGCCAGCAGCTTCGGGGGGTCGAGGATTCAGTACTTC. It specifies CASSFGGSRIQYF. The genes are TRBV5-1 and TRBJ2-4; TRBD2 aligns across 7 bases. Trimming took 2 bases from V and 10 from J; bases not matched to a gene: 6. Germline V gene data show CDR1 as SGHRS and CDR2 as YFSETQ. This CDR3 is built from 13 residues. The full variable domain, its missing parts supplied by reference TRBV5-1 and TRBJ2-4, is KAGVTQTPRYLIKTRGQQVTLSCSPISGHRSVSWYQQTPGQGLQFLFEYFSETQRNKGNFPGRFSGRQFSNSRSEMNVSTLELGDSALYLCASSFGGSRIQYFGAGTRLSVL.

The J gene is TRBJ2-5, the V gene TRBV2; 8 nucleotides agree with TRBD1. V dropped 6 bases and J dropped 5; count of bases not matched to a gene: 8. This CDR3 is 14 amino acids long. CDR1 is SNHLY, CDR2 FYNNEI, per germline. In DNA, the CDR3 is TGTGCCAGCAGGGACAGGGCGGGGAGGGAGACCCAGTACTTC. It codes for CASRDRAGRETQYF.

The gene calls are TRBV28 and TRBJ1-5; D is unclear. The CDR3 is made up of 12 amino acids. V was trimmed by 6 bases and J by 7 bases, leaving 10 bases between them. The germline V gene has CDR1 MDHEN and CDR2 SYDVKM. CDR3 DNA sequence: TGTGCCAGCAGCCTAATCGTCCAGCCCCAGCATTTT. As protein: CASSLIVQPQHF. The full variable domain, completed using reference TRBV28 and TRBJ1-5, is DVKVTQSSRYLVKRTGEKVFLECVQDMDHENMFWYRQDPGLGLRLIYFSYDVKMKEKGDIPEGYSVSREKKERFSLILESASTNQTSMYLCASSLIVQPQHFGDGTRLSIL.

V usage is TRBV29-1 and J usage is TRBJ2-5; TRBD1 aligns across 8 bases. Germline trimming cut 7 bases from V and 3 bases from J; bases unmatched to any gene: 4. The CDR3 totals 12 residues. The germline V gene has CDR1 SQVTM and CDR2 ANQGSEA. Here the CDR3 reads CSGGQAEETQYF. CDR3 nucleotides: TGCAGCGGGGGACAGGCTGAAGAGACCCAGTACTTC.

The gene calls are TRBV13 and TRBJ1-5, with 10 bases aligning to TRBD1. The ends lost 5 bases at V and 4 bases at J; junction bases unmatched: 2. Per germline, CDR1 PRHDT and CDR2 FYEKMQ (reference sequence). There are 14 residues in the CDR3. For the CDR3, the DNA is TGTGCCAGCAGCCAGGGACAGGGGAATCAGCCCCAGCATTTT. It codes for CASSQGQGNQPQHF.

Here the CDR3 reads CASSSGLAGGRKAYEQYF. The CDR3, as DNA: TGTGCCAGCAGCTCCGGACTAGCGGGGGGCCGAAAGGCCTACGAGCAGTACTTC. The rearrangement uses TRBV5-4 and TRBJ2-7; 14 positions match TRBD2. Per the germline V gene, CDR1 is SGHNT and CDR2 is YYREEE (reference sequence). There are 18 residues in the CDR3. The junction had 10 bases not matched to a gene; V was cut back by 3 bases and J by 2 bases.

This clone was seen once. The V gene is TRBV12-3 or TRBV12-4, the J gene TRBJ2-5; D remains ambiguous. V dropped 6 bases and J dropped 2 bases, with 4 bases sitting between them. The CDR3 runs to 11 residues. The CDR3 DNA is TGTGCCAGCAGCCTACAAGAGACCCAGTACTTC. Amino acids: CASSLQETQYF.

In this sample, this clone turned up once. The chain recombines TRBV5-8 with TRBJ2-7; TRBD1 might be the D (6 bases). The CDR3 spans 16 residues. CDR1 is SGHTS, CDR2 YDEGEE, per germline. The V end lost 3 bases, the J end lost 3 bases, and 19 bases lay between the germline ends. In DNA, the CDR3 is TGTGCCAGCAGCTCCACCTTGGGGACACGAGTCTACGAGCAGTACTTC. It yields the protein CASSSTLGTRVYEQYF.

V is TRBV20-1 and J is TRBJ1-5; perhaps TRBD1 as D (6 bases). This CDR3 is 14 amino acids long. Germline V CDR1 and CDR2: DFQATT, SNEGSKA (reference sequence). V gave up 3 bases and J gave up 0 bases, with 9 bases separating them. DNA of the CDR3: TGCAGTGCTAGTCAGGGGTATAGCAATCAGCCCCAGCATTTT. The encoded protein is CSASQGYSNQPQHF.

The chain combines TRBV28 with TRBJ2-7; TRBD2 agrees at 9 bases. The CDR3 runs to 16 residues. Trimming at V came to 5 bases and at J to 6 bases, leaving 14 bases not matched to a gene. The germline V gene encodes CDR1 MDHEN and CDR2 SYDVKM. CDR3 sequence (DNA): TGTGCCAGCAGTCCCCCCATCCTGGCGGGGGGGATCGAGCAGTACTTC. Translation: CASSPPILAGGIEQYF.

The chain couples TRBV5-1 to TRBJ2-2, with TRBD1 identical over 7 bases. V dropped 4 bases and J dropped 1; count of bases not matched to a gene: 4. Germline values: CDR1 SGHRS, CDR2 YFSETQ. The CDR3 totals 15 residues. CDR3 in amino acids: CASSLGTVNTGELFF. CDR3 sequence (DNA): TGCGCCAGCAGCCTCGGGACAGTGAACACCGGGGAGCTGTTTTTT. Full variable domain (rest looked up from reference TRBV5-1 and TRBJ2-2): KAGVTQTPRYLIKTRGQQVTLSCSPISGHRSVSWYQQTPGQGLQFLFEYFSETQRNKGNFPGRFSGRQFSNSRSEMNVSTLELGDSALYLCASSLGTVNTGELFFGEGSRLTVL.

The gene calls are TRBV9 and TRBJ1-2, with 9 bases aligning to TRBD1. V shed 2 bases, J shed 3 bases, and the junction held 8 bases outside the gene matches. This CDR3 has 16 amino acids. The germline V gene has CDR1 SGDLS and CDR2 YYNGEE. Written as DNA, the CDR3 is TGTGCCAGCAGCGTCAGCTACAGGGGGCCTGACTATGGCTACACCTTC. Encoded protein: CASSVSYRGPDYGYTF.

V usage is TRBV2 and J usage is TRBJ2-5, with D possibly matching TRBD2 (6 bases). The CDR3 covers 17 residues. Trimming pared 8 bases from V and 4 bases from J, leaving 26 bases between. Per germline, CDR1 SNHLY and CDR2 FYNNEI. CDR3 sequence: CASAKIVTSRGGETQYF. The CDR3 coding sequence is TGTGCCAGCGCGAAGATCGTTACTAGCCGCGGAGGAGAGACCCAGTACTTC.